The clone carrying this T cell receptor (beta chain) was observed a single time. The CDR3 loop spans 14 amino acids. V was trimmed by 1 base and J by 6 bases, leaving 10 bases between them. Germline-derived CDR1 and CDR2 are LGHDT and YNNKEL (reference sequence). The source of the sample is a study of blood T cell repertoires in COVID-19. TCRdb keeps only in-frame clones here, not all; method: immunoSEQ multiplex PCR. The table has roughly 500,000 clones, 88% seen once. Symptom resolution, clearance, or two negative PCRs marked the recovered donors of Cohort 3. The TCR was taken from a woman between 35 and 50 years old who had recovered from COVID-19. The chain recombines TRBV3-1 (or the pseudogene TRBV3-2) with TRBJ2-1; D might be TRBD2 (6 bases). Sequencing was performed on PBMCs or T cells enriched from blood (not recorded which). The CDR3 DNA reads TGTGCCAGCAGCCAAGGGAGGGTTAGCAATGAGCAGTTCTTC. Amino acid sequence: CASSQGRVSNEQFF.